The following is a TCR beta chain sequence with its context. The antigen remains undetermined. This specimen belongs to a study of cytomegalovirus exposure and HLA in healthy donors. CDR3 size: 16 residues. Germline V lookup: CDR1 SGHVS, CDR2 FQNEAQ. The V segment lost 1 base and the J segment 1 base; nucleotides outside the gene matches: 5. The assay was immunoSEQ multiplex PCR, and TCRdb's table has in-frame clones only and misses some. The top ten hold more than 1% of the sample, which has tens of thousands of clones, about 92% seen once. Study results and caveats: A few of the chains that were CMV-associated were confirmed in vitro to be specific for CMV antigens. TCR beta chains numbering under 200 were designated cytomegalovirus-associated.

V and J are TRBV7-8 and TRBJ2-7; TRBD2 agrees at 9 bases. The receptor comes from a man aged 18-30 years in good health and CMV-seronegative. Sequencing input: PBMCs. DNA for the CDR3: TGTGCCAGCAGCTTAGTGGCGGGAGGGCCTTCCTACGAGCAGTACTTC. As protein: CASSLVAGGPSYEQYF.